These T cell receptor beta chains were read from a single sample in a study of CD8 T cells in Susac syndrome. Using its own MiXCR run on the immunoSEQ multiplex PCR reads, TCRdb lists one record per CDR3 protein. The sample includes 95,000 to 150,000 distinct CDR3 sequences, roughly 94% of them seen just once. Sequenced sample: CD8+ T cells from PBMCs. The receptors originated from a human donor with Susac syndrome. The CDR3 runs from the conserved cysteine through the conserved F or W. The size of a clone is reported for some rows only, either as once, few or many, or as a class for expanded clones.

size,V,CDR3
few,TRBV7-9,CASSAGWQPQHF
-,TRBV7-9,CASRIVETQYF
-,TRBV29-1,CSVERGELGGYTF
few,TRBV5-4,CASSPGGGTDTQYF
-,TRBV29-1,CSVPRGGEQYF
-,TRBV7-9,CASSYQVNEQFF
-,TRBV12-3/TRBV12-4,CASSLINTDTQYF
-,TRBV7-9,CASSSNLGQGDLEAFF
-,TRBV13,CASSPETGWHEQYF
-,TRBV27,CASSFSQGASEQYF
-,TRBV20-1,CSATGSYGYTF
-,TRBV4-1,CASSQVHTDTQYF
-,TRBV6-5,CASSSGQGSKAEAFF
-,TRBV4-1,CASSQIGVHEQFF
once,TRBV29-1,CSVVDRGGYGYTF
-,TRBV24-1,CATSDLSSEDEQFF
-,TRBV27,CASSRPLGPQHF
-,TRBV15,CATSGPRDRATGELFF
-,TRBV2,CASMGQGGGYTF
-,TRBV15,CATSSQGAGSNQPQHF
once,TRBV20-1,CSASPDNGELFF
-,TRBV9,CASSVGSAHYGYTF
once,TRBV20-1,CSADRSGGPSTDTQYF
-,TRBV6-5,CASSPDGPPYEQYF
-,TRBV6-2/TRBV6-3,CASSYSTSGFATDTQYF
-,TRBV9,CASSPFGVPETQYF
-,TRBV19,CASSIQGSEPQHF
-,TRBV9,CASSVAKRGFGQGSYEQYF
-,TRBV12-3/TRBV12-4,CASSKKRDSRDRVTYEQYF
-,TRBV11-2,CASSLGTFLAGELFF
once,TRBV27,CASSLGRHNEQFF
few,TRBV13,CASSRTGSSYEQYF
once,TRBV3-1,CASSRPGSSYEQYF